Shown below are 30 T cell receptor beta chains from a single sample sequenced in a study of Graves' ophthalmopathy and Graves' hyperthyroidism. The TCR beta CDR3 regions underwent amplification from RNA transcripts. Following a first-round RT-PCR that used HTBI primers, a second-round multiplex PCR was carried out. MiXCR was run by TCRdb on the multiplex PCR reads, yielding one entry per CDR3 protein. The data hold about 160,000 distinct CDR3 sequences, with roughly 36% observed a single time. The sample comprised peripheral blood. Source of these receptors: a young man with Graves' ophthalmopathy.

This clonotype was observed many times. The CDR3 protein is CASSLAGNTIYF. For the CDR3, the DNA is TGTGCCAGCAGCTTGGCCGGGAACACCATATATTTT. The chain recombines TRBV5-5 with TRBJ1-3, with D unclear. V was clipped by 0 bases and J by 7 bases, with 5 bases between them. CDR1 and CDR2 (germline): SGHKS, YYEKEE (reference sequence). The CDR3 runs 12 residues.

This clonotype was recorded at least ten times. The chain couples TRBV28 to TRBJ1-5; 7 bases are shared with TRBD1. The germline V gene has CDR1 MDHEN and CDR2 SYDVKM. The V gene end was trimmed by 8 bases and the J gene end by 6 bases; junction bases not matched to a gene: 10. The CDR3 extends over 14 amino acids. CDR3 sequence: CASRGAGGPQPQHF. The CDR3 DNA follows: TGTGCCAGCCGCGGGGCAGGGGGGCCTCAGCCCCAGCATTTT.

This clonotype was observed at least ten times. CDR3 sequence: CASRFHSGNTIYF. For the CDR3, the DNA is TGTGCCAGCAGGTTTCACTCTGGAAACACCATATATTTT. The chain combines TRBV28 with TRBJ1-3, with D hard to call. The V end lost 6 bases, the J end lost 0 bases, and 6 bases lay between the germline ends. The CDR3 runs 13 residues. Germline CDR1 and CDR2: MDHEN and SYDVKM.

This chain connects TRBV6-2 or TRBV6-3 to TRBJ2-5; 11 bases map to TRBD2. The germline gives CDR1 MNHEY, CDR2 SVGEGT. CDR3 length equals 18 residues. Unmatched junction bases numbered 9, after V lost 0 bases and J lost 3 bases. CDR3 sequence: CASSYSTSGSGTKETQYF. CDR3 DNA sequence: TGTGCCAGCAGTTACTCAACTAGCGGGAGCGGGACGAAAGAGACCCAGTACTTC.

CDR3 region: CASSTAGDSSYEQYF. CDR3 sequence (DNA): TGTGCCAGTAGTACAGCAGGGGACAGTTCCTACGAGCAGTACTTC. The rearrangement uses TRBV19 and TRBJ2-7; TRBD1 matches at 7 bases. V lost 4 bases and J lost 1; bases outside the gene matches: 7. CDR1 is LNHDA and CDR2 is SQIVND in the germline V gene (reference sequence). This CDR3 comprises 15 residues.

This clonotype came up many times. V gene TRBV6-2 or TRBV6-3 combines with J gene TRBJ2-7; possible D gene TRBD2, 5 bases. This CDR3 has 14 amino acids. Germline V lookup: CDR1 MNHEY, CDR2 SVGEGT. The ends were cut back, 5 bases at V and 0 bases at J, with 11 bases in the middle. DNA of the CDR3: TGTGCCAGCAGTGAGCGGTTTAGCTCCTACGAGCAGTACTTC. Residues: CASSERFSSYEQYF.

CDR3 loop: CASSARVSYEQYF. The CDR3 DNA is TGTGCCAGCAGTGCGAGGGTCTCCTACGAGCAGTACTTC. This rearrangement joins TRBV6-1 to TRBJ2-7; maybe TRBD2 (5 bases). Germline V gene data show CDR1 as MNHNS and CDR2 as SASEGT. The CDR3 length is 13 residues. V lost 4 bases and J lost 0, with 7 bases in between.

The chain links TRBV30 to TRBJ1-1, with a possible D match to TRBD1 (5 bases). With 3 bases removed from V and 3 bases from J, the gap between germline ends came to 11 bases. The CDR3 runs to 13 residues. Germline V gives CDR1 GTSNPN, CDR2 SVGIG (reference sequence). The CDR3 DNA follows: TGTGCCTGGAGGGGCAGAGGGGACACTGAAGCTTTCTTT. Its protein is CAWRGRGDTEAFF. The whole variable domain, remainder taken from reference TRBV30 and TRBJ1-1, is SQTIHQWPATLVQPVGSPLSLECTVEGTSNPNLYWYRQAAGRGLQLLFYSVGIGQISSEVPQNLSASRPQDRQFILSSKKLLLSDSGFYLCAWRGRGDTEAFFGQGTRLTVV.

This chain connects TRBV27 to TRBJ2-7, with 8 bases lining up with TRBD2. This CDR3 has 16 residues. Germline CDR1 reads MNHEY; CDR2 reads SMNVEV (reference sequence). The junction had 11 bases not matched to a gene; V was cut back by 3 bases and J by 4 bases. The CDR3 DNA reads TGTGCCAGCAGTTTTCGGTTAGCGGGAAGCCTATACGAGCAGTACTTC. Translation: CASSFRLAGSLYEQYF.

This clonotype was observed many times. The chain recombines TRBV27 with TRBJ1-2; unclear D gene. Germline V CDR1 and CDR2: MNHEY, SMNVEV (reference sequence). This CDR3 is 15 amino acids long. The V end was cut by 7 bases, the J end by 3 bases, with 18 bases between. The CDR3 nucleotides read TGTGCCAGCACCCAGTCGGGCGCACATTACTATGGCTACACCTTC. This encodes CASTQSGAHYYGYTF.

This clonotype has at least ten counts. The chain has TRBV12-3 or TRBV12-4 and TRBJ2-7, with 9 bases identical to TRBD1. Trimming at V came to 7 bases and at J to 2 bases, leaving 6 bases not matched to a gene. The CDR3 is 14 residues long. The CDR3 loop is CASTGTGRAYEQYF. For the CDR3, the DNA is TGTGCCAGCACCGGGACAGGGAGAGCCTACGAGCAGTACTTC.

This clonotype was seen ten or more times. The chain employs TRBV5-1 and TRBJ1-2, with D perhaps TRBD1 (5 bases). CDR1 and CDR2 from the germline V gene are SGHRS and YFSETQ. The ends were cut back, 0 bases at V and 8 bases at J, with 11 bases in the middle. This CDR3 is 13 amino acids long. For the CDR3, the DNA is TGCGCCAGCAGCTTGGGATGGAGGGACGGCTACACCTTC. This codes for CASSLGWRDGYTF. The entire variable domain, with the rest obtained from reference TRBV5-1 and TRBJ1-2, is as follows: KAGVTQTPRYLIKTRGQQVTLSCSPISGHRSVSWYQQTPGQGLQFLFEYFSETQRNKGNFPGRFSGRQFSNSRSEMNVSTLELGDSALYLCASSLGWRDGYTFGSGTRLTVV.

Points on this clonotype: Here the CDR3 omits its conserved ending phenylalanine or tryptophan, so a read error is the likely source. This chain uses TRBV7-2 with TRBJ2-7; TRBD1 matches at 8 bases. The germline V gene has CDR1 SGHTA and CDR2 FQGNSA. V gave up 2 bases and J gave up 0 bases; unmatched junction bases: 3. The CDR3 has 15 residues. Here the CDR3 reads CASSLSQGVSYEQYL. CDR3 sequence (DNA): TGTGCCAGCAGCTTATCACAGGGGGTCTCCTACGAGCAGTACCTC.

The chain carries TRBV20-1 and TRBJ1-2; D unresolved. Germline CDR1 and CDR2: DFQATT and SNEGSKA (reference sequence). This CDR3 is 10 amino acids long. Trimming removed 3 bases from V and 8 bases from J, with 7 bases in between. The CDR3 here is CSASFPGYTF. CDR3 nucleotide sequence: TGCAGTGCTAGTTTCCCCGGCTACACCTTC.

This clonotype was counted ten times or more. The chain is built from TRBV12-3 or TRBV12-4 and TRBJ2-2; no clear D gene. V lost 3 bases and J 6 bases, leaving 8 bases between the germline ends. The CDR3 totals 13 residues. In nucleotides, the CDR3 is TGTGCCAGCAGTTTGCAGGACGCCGGGGAGCTGTTTTTT. Amino acid sequence: CASSLQDAGELFF.

In its sample, this clonotype was seen many times. A much larger clone lies one base from this, so it may be a read error. CDR3 coding DNA: TGTGCCAGCAGCTTCCCCACTAGCGGGCATGAGACCCAGTACTTC. This sequence encodes CASSFPTSGHETQYF. The chain joins TRBV7-9 to TRBJ2-5; TRBD2 agrees at 9 bases. V was pared by 3 bases and J by 5 bases, with 7 bases of the junction left unmatched. CDR1 and CDR2 from the germline V gene are SEHNR and FQNEAQ (reference sequence). This CDR3 is built from 15 residues. The whole variable domain, remainder taken from reference TRBV7-9 and TRBJ2-5, is DTGVSQNPRHKITKRGQNVTFRCDPISEHNRLYWYRQTLGQGPEFLTYFQNEAQLEKSRLLSDRFSAERPKGSFSTLEIQRTEQGDSAMYLCASSFPTSGHETQYFGPGTRLLVL.

This clonotype occurred many times. The CDR3: CASRAIVRNTEAFF. CDR3 DNA: TGTGCCAGCAGGGCCATAGTCCGAAACACTGAAGCTTTCTTT. The chain has TRBV6-2 or TRBV6-3 and TRBJ1-1; D gene unclear. V was trimmed by 6 bases and J by 2 bases, leaving 13 bases between them. CDR3 length: 14 amino acids. The germline CDR1 and CDR2 sequences are MNHEY and SVGEGT.

The rearrangement joins TRBV6-1 to TRBJ2-7, with a possible D match to TRBD1 (6 bases). Per the germline V gene, CDR1 is MNHNS and CDR2 is SASEGT. V shed 6 bases and J shed 3 bases, with 12 bases lying between them. The CDR3 consists of 13 residues. CDR3 nucleotides: TGTGCCAGCAGACAGGGATTATACTACGAGCAGTACTTC. Its translation is CASRQGLYYEQYF.

This clonotype was seen repeatedly, ten times or more. The genes are TRBV20-1 and TRBJ2-5; D uncertain. This CDR3 is 14 amino acids long. V was trimmed by 6 bases and J by 2 bases, leaving 16 bases between them. Per the germline V gene, CDR1 is DFQATT and CDR2 is SNEGSKA (reference sequence). CDR3 in DNA: TGCAGTGCCCTAGAGCTTGCGGAGCAAGAGACCCAGTACTTC. Protein: CSALELAEQETQYF.

This clonotype has ten or more counts. V usage is TRBV11-1 and J usage is TRBJ1-1; 7 bases align to TRBD1. The V gene's germline CDR1 is SGHAT and CDR2 FQDESV (reference sequence). CDR3 length: 16 residues. The V and J ends lost 5 bases and 1 base, in that order; junction bases with no gene match: 10. CDR3 sequence reads: CASSPESDRTNTEAFF. The CDR3 nucleotides are TGTGCCAGCAGCCCGGAATCGGACAGGACGAACACTGAAGCTTTCTTT.

In its sample, this clonotype was seen many times. The chain links TRBV12-3 or TRBV12-4 to TRBJ1-5; D gene uncertain. V lost 6 bases, J lost 1 base, and 7 bases lay in between. The CDR3 covers 13 residues. The CDR3 coding sequence is TGTGCCAGCAGCGATGAAAGCAATCAGCCCCAGCATTTT. Amino acid sequence: CASSDESNQPQHF.

In its sample, this clonotype was seen many times. The chain uses TRBV7-2 and TRBJ2-5; D is possibly TRBD1 (5 bases). Trimming removed 5 bases at V and 5 bases at J, with 18 bases between. This CDR3 comprises 15 residues. The V gene's germline CDR1 is SGHTA and CDR2 FQGNSA. The CDR3 nucleotides are TGTGCCAGCAGCGACCGGACATTCTCTGGGGAGACCCAGTACTTC. It translates to CASSDRTFSGETQYF.

Many counts were recorded for this clonotype. The chain employs TRBV7-8 and TRBJ2-4, with TRBD1 matching 7 bases. The CDR3 has 18 amino acids. V lost 4 bases and J lost 3; bases outside the gene matches: 15. In germline, CDR1 is SGHVS, CDR2 FQNEAQ. CDR3 sequence (DNA): TGTGCCAGCAGCTATCCGACAGGGCAAACGAGTGGCAAAAACATTCAGTACTTC. Its translation: CASSYPTGQTSGKNIQYF.

The gene calls are TRBV6-1 and TRBJ2-5; the D is unclear. This CDR3 spans 12 amino acids. V lost 4 bases to trimming and J lost 0 bases, with 3 bases between them. Germline CDR1 MNHNS, CDR2 SASEGT. The CDR3 DNA is TGTGCCAGCAGTGCGGACCAAGAGACCCAGTACTTC. The encoded protein is CASSADQETQYF.

The chain employs TRBV20-1 and TRBJ2-7, with D perhaps matching TRBD2 (5 bases). Germline CDR1 and CDR2: DFQATT and SNEGSKA (reference sequence). The CDR3 runs to 12 residues. Trimming took 5 bases from V and 3 from J, leaving 11 bases between them. CDR3 sequence: CSAPRTHYEQYF. DNA of the CDR3: TGCAGTGCTCCGAGGACTCACTACGAGCAGTACTTC.

This clonotype was found many times. The CDR3, as DNA: TGTGCCAGCAGTTACTCGGACAGGGGCCCCTACGAGCAGTACTTC. It yields the protein CASSYSDRGPYEQYF. The chain carries TRBV6-5 and TRBJ2-7, with 9 bases matching TRBD1. V gave up 0 bases and J gave up 2 bases; unmatched junction bases: 2. The CDR3 loop spans 15 amino acids. Germline values: CDR1 MNHEY, CDR2 SVGAGI.

The chain links TRBV28 to TRBJ2-7; D call uncertain. CDR1 is MDHEN, CDR2 SYDVKM, per germline. With 8 bases removed from V and 4 bases from J, the gap between germline ends came to 12 bases. The CDR3 is made up of 12 amino acids. This CDR3 is CASGVWSYEQYF. In DNA, the CDR3 is TGTGCCAGCGGGGTCTGGAGTTACGAGCAGTACTTC.

This clonotype was observed many times. The chain has TRBV6-1 and TRBJ2-5, with 10 bases identical to TRBD2. The length of the CDR3 is 15 residues. V shed 3 bases, J shed 4 bases, and the junction held 5 bases outside the gene matches. Germline V CDR1 and CDR2: MNHNS, SASEGT. CDR3 loop: CASSDPGLARETQYF. The CDR3 nucleotides are TGTGCCAGCAGTGATCCGGGACTAGCGAGAGAGACCCAGTACTTC.

This clonotype was observed many times. The chain has TRBV12-3 or TRBV12-4 and TRBJ1-6, with 9 bases matching TRBD1. The CDR3 extends over 16 amino acids. V lost 3 bases, J lost 8 bases, and 8 bases stayed unmatched. CDR3 sequence reads: CASSFEFWTGDSPLHF. The CDR3 DNA sequence: TGTGCCAGCAGTTTCGAGTTTTGGACAGGGGATTCACCCCTCCACTTT.

This clonotype was observed many times. This chain connects TRBV12-3 or TRBV12-4 to TRBJ1-2; tentative D call: TRBD1 (5 bases). The CDR3 is made up of 13 amino acids. V shed 1 base and J shed 4 bases, with 7 bases lying between them. The CDR3 DNA follows: TGTGCCAGCAGTTTAGGGGGGAGCTATGGCTACACCTTC. Residues: CASSLGGSYGYTF.